This T cell receptor (beta chain) was identified during a study of shared clonotypes between healthy human individuals. Background on the study: CD8 memory received one plate per donor, CD8 naive two, CD4 memory three and CD4 naive three. Study-level results: Clonotypes shared by all four sorted-subset donors had higher generation probabilities than non-shared clonotypes.

The germline gives CDR1 MDHEN, CDR2 SYDVKM. This CDR3 is built from 13 residues. Trimming took off 10 bases at V and 8 bases at J, with 20 bases between the two ends. The repertoire was sequenced with immunoSEQ multiplex PCR; TCRdb's copy has only in-frame clones and lacks some. The sample lists approximately 2.5 million clones, roughly 93% occurring once. This clone occurred once. Its antigen is still unknown. This clonotype originated in a man between 18 and 29 years old in good health. Some clones in this sample may be carry-over from other donors' samples. The chain employs TRBV28 and TRBJ1-2; tentatively, D is TRBD1 (5 bases). The sequencing sample was made of naive CD4+ T cells from PBMCs. The subset denotes: CD45RA+ positively selected. The CDR3 protein is CAIQTPGGLGYTF. Written as DNA, the CDR3 is TGTGCCATCCAAACCCCTGGGGGGTTAGGCTACACCTTC.